The subject of this entry is one T cell receptor (beta chain). Antigen: not known. This sample was taken from a study of T-cell reconstitution after alpha-beta-depleted transplantation in children. Study-wide results and limits: Some patients' high day-60 TCRbeta diversity was attributed to recipient cells surviving conditioning. One year post-transplant, T-cell counts and diversity were largely derived from T cells produced anew.

TCRbeta library construction was performed incorporating unique molecular identifiers. TCRdb reprocessed the PCR reads via MiXCR and lists one record per CDR3 protein. Seen here are around 960,000 distinct CDR3 sequences, roughly 29% observed once, and the top ten hold about 28%. The starting material was PBMCs, mostly from graft donor cells, obtained 360 days after TCRalphabeta/CD19-depleted stem cell transplant. The TCR originated in a boy less than two years old who had a stem cell transplant for SCID, so the T cells may come from the graft donor.

The CDR3 DNA is TGTGCCAGCAGCCGAAGCGGGGGTGAGCAGTTCTTC. This codes for CASSRSGGEQFF. The J gene is TRBJ2-1, the V gene TRBV7-2; TRBD2 aligns across 8 bases. The J segment lost 9 bases and the V segment lost 5 bases, leaving 3 bases of the junction unmatched. CDR3 length: 12 amino acids. CDR1 is SGHTA, CDR2 FQGNSA, per germline.